This T cell receptor (beta chain) was obtained from a study of early T cells in non-severe SARS-CoV-2 infection. This clonotype has only a few counts. CDR3 size: 12 residues. Germline V gives CDR1 DFQATT, CDR2 SNEGSKA (reference sequence). V was pared by 3 bases and J by 1 base, with 6 bases between. TCRdb used MiXCR to reprocess the 5' RACE reads, holding one entry per CDR3 protein. The table includes 40,000 to 50,000 distinct CDR3 sequences, more than 9% detected once. Material for sequencing was whole blood. The source is an adult who was a healthcare worker with PCR-confirmed SARS-CoV-2 infection or an uninfected control (not recorded which). V gene TRBV20-1 combines with J gene TRBJ1-1; D uncertain. The CDR3, as DNA: TGCAGTGCTAGTCGGCCGAACACTGAAGCTTTCTTT. It yields the protein CSASRPNTEAFF.